The clone carrying this T cell receptor (beta chain) was found a few times. Its specificity is not known. The sample originates from a study of Ad26.COV2.S vaccination and SARS-CoV-2 variants. Study-wide results and caveats: For non-spike TCRs, breadth in vaccine recipients resembled that in placebo recipients.

The germline CDR1 and CDR2 sequences are MNHEY and SVGEGT. V lost 4 bases and J lost 0, with 6 bases in between. CDR3 length: 13 amino acids. The assay was immunoSEQ multiplex PCR, and TCRdb's table has in-frame clones only and misses some. The table shows 350,000 to 450,000 clones, with roughly 94% occurring only once. The receptor was isolated from a human donor who had recovered from COVID-19. The chain carries TRBV6-2 or TRBV6-3 and TRBJ1-1; D is ambiguous. Sequencing was performed on peripheral blood, taken after recovery from COVID-19. The CDR3 coding sequence is TGTGCCAGCAGTTCGTCCATGAACACTGAAGCTTTCTTT. Translating it yields CASSSSMNTEAFF.